The sequence of this TCR beta chain was determined in a study of control samples from healthy donors and cancer patients. Libraries were prepared by immunoSEQ multiplex PCR; TCRdb keeps only in-frame clonotypes and omits some of them. Of 100,000 to 120,000 clones in the sample, 83% were seen once. The CDR3 length is 12 residues. The germline CDR1 and CDR2 sequences are SGHTA and FQGNSA. V gave up 1 base and J gave up 4 bases, with 4 bases separating them. This sequence was found in a woman in her forties or fifties in good health. V gene TRBV7-2 combines with J gene TRBJ1-1; D is ambiguous. The sample consisted of blood. CDR3 nucleotide sequence: TGTGCCAGCAGCTTAGTGTCCACTGAAGCTTTCTTT. This gives the protein CASSLVSTEAFF.